This T cell receptor beta chain was profiled in a study of T-cell memory formation after mild COVID-19. The wider study: TCR clusters mostly belonged to single donors.

MiXCR was run by TCRdb on the 5' RACE reads, yielding one entry per CDR3 protein. This sample carries about 110,000 distinct CDR3 sequences, about a fifth of them seen once, and the ten largest clones take approximately 40%. The sample holds a few counts of this clonotype. Its antigen remains unknown. Study-level findings and limits: Cross-reactive memory apparently joined, as some responding clones appeared in pre-infection memory. While clones contracting from day 15 to 85 were balanced between CD4 and CD8, later expanders leaned CD4+.

The CDR3 sequence is 12 residues long. V was trimmed by 5 bases and J by 4 bases, leaving 9 bases between them. The sequenced sample was PBMCs or a T cell subset sorted from them (not recorded which). The TCR was taken from a man younger than 30 who had mild COVID-19 (a few samples of this study predate the infection). Cell type and time point are not known. The V and J genes are TRBV12-3 or TRBV12-4 and TRBJ2-7; D not resolved. CDR3 sequence: CASSTARYEQYF. CDR3 nucleotide sequence: TGTGCCAGCAGTACCGCTCGGTACGAGCAGTACTTC.